Listed here are 23 T cell receptor beta chains from one sample, sequenced in a study of tissue T cells after allogeneic stem cell transplantation (dated by TCRdb to the early 2020s). Preparation of the library involved the immunoSEQ multiplex PCR assay. TCRdb took this table from immuneACCESS and kept in-frame rearrangements with V and J called. Such tables lack part of the clones; where checked against another copy, unresolved V genes explain under half of the gap, and the rest is unexplained. This sample is represented by more than 45,000 clones; roughly 75% of them were singletons. Clones ranked in the top ten supply approximately 0.72% of the sample. The sequencing sample was made of sorted cells pooled from one or two spleens. Receptor source: a pool of C57BL/6 mice in good health.

In the case of this clone: Any gene name here is a mouse gene name. The read is 1 residue too short to cover the CDR3 end, so that end is filled in from the germline J gene. The chain employs TRBV17 and TRBJ1-2; no firm D call. Germline V gene lookup returns CDR1 MNHDT and CDR2 YYDKIL. The V end was cut by 0 bases, the J end by 0 bases, with 11 bases between. The CDR3 contains 16 residues. This chain's CDR3 is CASSRDEWGTNSDYTF. The DNA read from the CDR3 is TGTGCTAGCAGTAGAGATGAGTGGGGAACAAACTCCGACTACACC.

Concerning this clone itself: Genes and germline come from the mouse. The observed sequence ends 1 residue before the CDR3 terminus, with the missing tail filled in from the germline J gene. The V gene is TRBV19, the J gene TRBJ1-6; D unresolved. Being an ORF, TRBJ1-6 has a function that is uncertain. This CDR3 is built from 14 residues. V lost 2 bases to trimming and J lost 0 bases, with 3 bases between them. Germline lookup yields CDR1 FNHDT and CDR2 SITEND (reference sequence). CDR3 region: CASSMGSYNSPLYF. The sequenced CDR3 bases are TGTGCCAGCAGTATGGGTTCCTATAATTCGCCCCTCTAC.

The sample holds a few counts of this clone. The genes and germline here are from mouse. The read terminates 1 residue ahead of where the CDR3 ends, so the germline J gene completes it. The V call is TRBV13-1, the J call TRBJ2-7; 7 nucleotides align to TRBD2. J was trimmed by 0 bases and V by 2 bases; bases with no gene match: 5. The CDR3 is 15 amino acids. CDR1 is NSHNY and CDR2 is SYGAGN in the germline V gene. CDR3 sequence: CASSDWGSSSYEQYF. The sequenced CDR3 bases are TGTGCCAGCAGTGACTGGGGGTCCAGCTCCTATGAACAGTAC.

With respect to this clone: The listed genes are named as in mouse. The read falls 1 residue short of the CDR3 end, and the missing part is taken from the germline J gene. The chain combines TRBV13-2 with TRBJ1-6, with 7 positions matching TRBD1. TRBJ1-6 is an ORF; its function is uncertain. The V segment lost 0 bases and the J segment 7 bases; nucleotides outside the gene matches: 4. This CDR3 is 15 amino acids long. Germline CDR1 NNHNN, CDR2 SYGAGS (reference sequence). The CDR3 spells CASGDAGTANSPLYF. CDR3 bases read: TGTGCCAGCGGTGATGCGGGGACAGCGAATTCGCCCCTCTAC.

Concerning this clone: Gene and germline names: mouse. The read halts 1 residue ahead of the CDR3 end, with the missing end drawn from the germline J gene. The chain has TRBV1 and TRBJ2-4, with 12 bases matching TRBD2. The CDR3 runs to 14 residues. The germline V gene has CDR1 NSQYPW and CDR2 LRSPGD (reference sequence). Trimming at V came to 4 bases and at J to 7 bases, leaving 3 bases not matched to a gene. CDR3 region: CTCSGLGGRDTLYF. The covered CDR3 bases are TGCACCTGCAGTGGACTGGGGGGGCGCGACACCTTGTAC.

On this clone: Mouse germline and gene names are used. The read gets to within 1 residue of the CDR3 end, and the germline J gene fills in the rest. The genes are TRBV13-3 and TRBJ2-3; no clear D. Germline V gene sequence: CDR1 NNHDY, CDR2 SYVADS. V lost 2 bases and J lost 0, with 7 bases in between. The CDR3 extends over 14 amino acids. CDR3 loop: CASSDSPSAETLYF. The part of the CDR3 DNA that was read is TGTGCCAGCAGTGACAGCCCTAGTGCAGAAACGCTGTAT.

Regarding this clone: All gene names here are mouse names. The read ends 1 residue before the CDR3 terminus; that terminus is restored from the germline J gene. The J gene is TRBJ2-1, the V gene TRBV19; 10 bases map to TRBD2. The germline V gene encodes CDR1 FNHDT and CDR2 SITEND (reference sequence). The CDR3 totals 14 residues. The V and J ends lost 5 bases and 8 bases, in that order; junction bases with no gene match: 7. This CDR3 reads CASRLGLGVPEQFF. The sequenced CDR3 bases are TGTGCCAGCAGGCTCGGACTGGGGGTTCCTGAGCAGTTC. Variable domain in full (rest from reference TRBV19 and TRBJ2-1): GGIITQTPKFLIGQEGQKLTLKCQQNFNHDTMYWYRQDSGKGLRLIYYSITENDLQKGDLSEGYDASREKKSSFSLTVTSAQKNEMAVFLCASRLGLGVPEQFFGPGTRLTVL.

This clone appeared once. Gene names follow the mouse nomenclature. The read ends 1 residue shy of where the CDR3 ends; the end is completed using the germline J gene. V usage is TRBV19 and J usage is TRBJ1-1; D may be TRBD1 (5 bases). The CDR3 is made up of 12 amino acids. With 2 bases removed from V and 6 bases from J, the gap between germline ends came to 8 bases. From germline, CDR1 is FNHDT and CDR2 SITEND (reference sequence). Partial CDR3 DNA: TGTGCCAGCAGTATGGGGGTGGCAGAAGTCTTC. Translation: CASSMGVAEVF. The whole CDR3 is CASSMGVAEVFF.

A remark on this clone: Gene names and germline refer to mouse. The sequence runs out 1 residue before the end of the CDR3; the remainder is reconstructed from the germline J gene. The genes are TRBV20 and TRBJ2-5; D gene uncertain. CDR3 length: 12 amino acids. Per the germline V gene, CDR1 is GFQATS and CDR2 is STVNSAI. V lost 2 bases and J lost 2, with 5 bases in between. The part of the CDR3 DNA that was read is TGTGGTGCTAGGCCCACCCAAGACACCCAGTAC. Protein product: CGARPTQDTQY. The full-length CDR3 reads as CGARPTQDTQYF.

Note on this clone: Gene names refer to mouse genes. With the read ending 1 residue before the CDR3 end, the germline J gene is used to fill in that end. The chain carries TRBV29 and TRBJ1-4; 12 bases are shared with TRBD1. With V trimmed by 3 bases and J by 7 bases, 6 bases remained unmatched. The length of the CDR3 is 16 residues. Germline assignment: CDR1 MSHET and CDR2 SYDVDS. The sequenced part of the CDR3 DNA is TGTGCTAGCAGTTTCCCCGGGACAGGGGGCTCCGAAAGATTATTT. Protein sequence: CASSFPGTGGSERLF. The full CDR3 reads CASSFPGTGGSERLFF.

This clone was seen more than once but under ten times. The gene names here belong to mouse. The read falls 1 residue short of the CDR3 end, and the missing part is taken from the germline J gene. J is TRBJ2-7 and V is TRBV13-2; TRBD2 matches 7 bases. The germline V gene has CDR1 NNHNN and CDR2 SYGAGS (reference sequence). V trimming: 1 base; J trimming: 3 bases; junction bases outside the gene matches: 1. CDR3 size: 13 residues. The sequenced part of the CDR3 DNA is TGTGCCAGCGGTGATATGGGGGGCTATGAACAGTAC. It encodes CASGDMGGYEQY. The entire CDR3 reads CASGDMGGYEQYF.

With regard to this clone: Gene names and germline refer to mouse. Coverage ceases 1 residue before the CDR3 finishes, and the germline J gene fills in the end. The chain combines TRBV16 with TRBJ2-4, with 12 bases aligning to TRBD2. V shed 5 bases, J shed 1 base, and the junction held 4 bases outside the gene matches. Germline V gene sequence: CDR1 SGHSA, CDR2 FRNQAP. The CDR3 is 16 residues long. The part of the CDR3 DNA that was read is TGTGCAAGCAGCCGGGACTGGGGGGAGGGTCAAAACACCTTGTAC. Amino acids: CASSRDWGEGQNTLY. From start to end, the CDR3 is CASSRDWGEGQNTLYF.

This clone appeared a few times. Gene names are the mouse ones. The read stops 1 residue short of the end of the CDR3; the missing end is completed from the germline J gene. The chain carries TRBV26 and TRBJ2-1; D is uncertain. Germline CDR1 and CDR2: KGHPV and FQNQEV (reference sequence). The V end was cut by 4 bases, the J end by 3 bases, with 7 bases between. There are 13 residues in the CDR3. The CDR3 reads CASSPAFYAEQFF. CDR3 DNA, as far as it was read: TGTGCCAGCAGTCCAGCCTTCTATGCTGAGCAGTTC.

The sample holds a few counts of this clone. Gene names and germline refer to mouse. The read ends 1 residue early relative to the CDR3; the germline J gene fills the gap. V gene TRBV13-2 combines with J gene TRBJ1-1; D gene uncertain. The ends were cut back, 2 bases at V and 5 bases at J, with 7 bases in the middle. The CDR3 extends over 12 amino acids. Per the germline V gene, CDR1 is NNHNN and CDR2 is SYGAGS (reference sequence). The CDR3 protein is CASGDTHTEVFF. The part of the CDR3 DNA that was read is TGTGCCAGCGGTGACACCCATACAGAAGTCTTC.

Comments on this clone: The listed genes are named as in mouse. The CDR3 DNA, read in part, is TGTGCCTGGAGACTGGGGTTTAACTATGCTGAGCAGTTC. Its translation is CAWRLGFNYAEQF. In full, the CDR3 is CAWRLGFNYAEQFF. The rearrangement joins TRBV31 to TRBJ2-1, with TRBD2 matching over 7 bases. The read terminates 1 residue ahead of where the CDR3 ends, so the germline J gene completes it. V dropped 3 bases and J dropped 0; count of bases not matched to a gene: 2. Per the germline V gene, CDR1 is GKSSPN and CDR2 is SITVG. This CDR3 region has 14 residues.

Worth noting for this clone: Each gene name is a mouse one. The missing CDR3 end, 1 residue past where the read stops, is filled in from the germline J gene. The J gene is TRBJ1-1, the V gene TRBV20, with D hard to call. V gave up 3 bases and J gave up 0 bases, with 11 bases separating them. Germline V CDR1 and CDR2: GFQATS, STVNSAI. The CDR3 is 14 amino acids. The sequenced CDR3 bases are TGTGGTGCTAGAAGGCAGCTATCAAACACAGAAGTCTTC. This encodes CGARRQLSNTEVF. The CDR3, in full, reads CGARRQLSNTEVFF. The complete variable domain, with remaining parts taken from reference TRBV20 and TRBJ1-1, reads GALVYQYPRRTICKSGTSMRMECQAVGFQATSVAWYRQSPQKTFELIALSTVNSAIKYEQNFTQEKFPISHPNLSFSSMTVLNAYLEDRGLYLCGARRQLSNTEVFFGKGTRLTVV.

This clone was picked up one time. Genes and germline come from the mouse. The CDR3 goes on 1 residue after the read ends, and that part is filled in from the germline J gene. The V and J genes are TRBV3 and TRBJ1-1; 7 bases are a match to TRBD1. The CDR3 sequence is 14 residues long. The V gene's germline CDR1 is SNHLY and CDR2 FYNGKV (reference sequence). V lost 0 bases, J lost 3 bases, and 1 base stayed unmatched. CDR3 loop: CASSLAGGDTEVFF. The covered CDR3 bases are TGTGCCAGCAGCTTAGCAGGGGGCGACACAGAAGTCTTC.

This clone came up once. The listed genes are named as in mouse. The read ends 1 residue before the CDR3 terminus; that terminus is restored from the germline J gene. The chain uses TRBV29 and TRBJ1-4, with 7 bases matching TRBD1. The junction had 2 bases not matched to a gene; V was cut back by 4 bases and J by 3 bases. The CDR3 is made up of 14 amino acids. Germline loops: CDR1 MSHET, CDR2 SYDVDS. The DNA read from the CDR3 is TGTGCTAGCAGTTCGACAGGGCCCAACGAAAGATTATTT. Amino acids: CASSSTGPNERLF. The whole CDR3 sequence reads CASSSTGPNERLFF.

A word on this clone: Gene names and germline refer to mouse. The read halts 1 residue ahead of the CDR3 end, with the missing end drawn from the germline J gene. The chain recombines TRBV13-1 with TRBJ2-2, with unresolved D. Trimming removed 0 bases at V and 0 bases at J, with 3 bases between. The CDR3 is 14 amino acids. Germline-derived CDR1 and CDR2 are NSHNY and SYGAGN. The part of the CDR3 DNA that was read is TGTGCCAGCAGTGATGTGACAAACACCGGGCAGCTCTAC. Its translation: CASSDVTNTGQLY. The full-length CDR3 reads as CASSDVTNTGQLYF.

This clone has a handful of counts. Any gene name here is a mouse gene name. Sequencing ends 1 residue short of the CDR3 end; the germline J gene provides the rest. The chain is built from TRBV14 and TRBJ1-5; a possible D gene is TRBD1 (5 bases). With 3 bases removed from V and 2 bases from J, the gap between germline ends came to 9 bases. This CDR3 comprises 14 residues. Germline CDR1 and CDR2: SGHDT and FRDEAV. The sequenced CDR3 bases are TGTGCCAGCAGTTCCGGGACGGACAACCAGGCTCCGCTT. Amino acids: CASSSGTDNQAPL. The CDR3 in its entirety is CASSSGTDNQAPLF.

Turning to this clone: Germline and genes here are mouse. The CDR3 end is not reached by the read, which stops 1 residue before it; the germline J gene fills it in. The chain links TRBV13-2 to TRBJ1-4; D remains ambiguous. The V gene's germline CDR1 is NNHNN and CDR2 SYGAGS (reference sequence). Trimming left V 5 bases short and J 2 bases short, with 7 bases between. The CDR3 is made up of 13 amino acids. The sequenced part of the CDR3 DNA is TGTGCCAGCGGCCGACAATCCAACGAAAGATTATTT. Protein: CASGRQSNERLF. The whole CDR3 is CASGRQSNERLFF.

In regard to this clone: Gene labels here are mouse ones. The CDR3 end falls 1 residue outside the read, so it is completed with the germline J gene. The J gene is TRBJ2-3, the V gene TRBV3, with D tentatively TRBD1 or TRBD2 (5 bases each). V lost 6 bases and J 0 bases, leaving 10 bases between the germline ends. Germline V lookup: CDR1 SNHLY, CDR2 FYNGKV (reference sequence). The CDR3 has 14 amino acids. CDR3 DNA (partial): TGTGCCAGCAGAAGGGGCCTTAGTGCAGAAACGCTGTAT. It codes for CASRRGLSAETLY. The full CDR3 is CASRRGLSAETLYF.

This clone has just a few counts. The gene symbols are mouse symbols. Sequencing ends 1 residue short of the CDR3 end; the germline J gene provides the rest. The chain couples TRBV16 to TRBJ2-7; 10 bases align to TRBD1. CDR1 and CDR2 (germline): SGHSA, FRNQAP. The CDR3 contains 12 residues. V lost 6 bases and J lost 6; bases outside the gene matches: 2. The part of the CDR3 DNA that was read is TGTGCAAGCAGTGGACAGGGGGTTGAACAGTAC. This gives the protein CASSGQGVEQY. The whole CDR3 protein is CASSGQGVEQYF.